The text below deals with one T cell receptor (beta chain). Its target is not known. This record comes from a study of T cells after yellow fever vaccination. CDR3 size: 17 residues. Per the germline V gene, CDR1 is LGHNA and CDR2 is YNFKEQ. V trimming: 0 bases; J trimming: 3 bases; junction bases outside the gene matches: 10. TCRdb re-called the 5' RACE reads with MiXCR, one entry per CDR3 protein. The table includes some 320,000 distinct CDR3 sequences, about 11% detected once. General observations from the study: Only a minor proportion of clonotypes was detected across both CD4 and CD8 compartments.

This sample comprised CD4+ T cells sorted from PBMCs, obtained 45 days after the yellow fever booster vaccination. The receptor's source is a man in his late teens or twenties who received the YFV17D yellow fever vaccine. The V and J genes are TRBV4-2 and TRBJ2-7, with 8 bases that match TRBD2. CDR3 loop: CASSQEVGGGQNYEQYF. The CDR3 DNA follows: TGTGCCAGCAGCCAAGAAGTGGGCGGGGGGCAAAACTACGAGCAGTACTTC.